This entry lists 8 T cell receptor beta chains sequenced from one sample in a study of CD4 T cells in relation to SARS-CoV-2 and coronaviruses. CD4+ T cells from unexposed donors were obtained before the COVID-19 pandemic (2011-2018). Isolation of CD4+ T cells took place after approximately 11 days in culture. No antigen has been identified for these receptors. Profiling relied on immunoSEQ multiplex PCR, and the TCRdb table lists in-frame clones only, not all of them. This table has approximately 11,000 clones, roughly 82% appearing once. The sample consisted of CD4+ T cells from PBMCs, cultured in vitro. These receptors were obtained from a human donor in good health.

The chain's CDR3 is CASSGRGRAGYTF. CDR3 nucleotides: TGTGCCAGCAGCGGCCGGGGGAGGGCTGGCTACACCTTC. The V and J genes are TRBV11-1 and TRBJ1-2; a weak D match, TRBD1 (5 bases). The ends were cut back, 5 bases at V and 7 bases at J, with 14 bases in the middle. This CDR3 is 13 amino acids long. Germline V gene lookup returns CDR1 SGHAT and CDR2 FQDESV (reference sequence).

The chain is built from TRBV18 and TRBJ2-7; TRBD2 agrees at 8 bases. The CDR3 runs to 16 residues. Trimming removed 1 base from V and 0 bases from J; junction bases left unmatched: 5. CDR1 is KGHSH, CDR2 LQKENI, per germline. The DNA of the CDR3 is TGTGCCAGCTCACCACGGGCGACTAGCGACTCCTACGAGCAGTACTTC. As protein: CASSPRATSDSYEQYF.

This rearrangement joins TRBV5-1 to TRBJ2-5; D gene ambiguous. The germline gives CDR1 SGHRS, CDR2 YFSETQ. V was cut by 2 bases and J by 2 bases, with 10 bases left in between. The CDR3 covers 14 residues. CDR3 protein: CASSFSPVQETQYF. The CDR3 DNA follows: TGCGCCAGCAGCTTCTCCCCGGTTCAAGAGACCCAGTACTTC.

The chain is built from TRBV11-3 and TRBJ1-1; D gene uncertain. The CDR3 contains 13 residues. V lost 1 base and J 3 bases, leaving 6 bases between the germline ends. Germline CDR1 and CDR2: SGHNT and YENEEA. The CDR3, as DNA: TGTGCCAGCAGCTTAGCTGGATACACTGAAGCTTTCTTT. Protein sequence: CASSLAGYTEAFF. The whole variable domain, remainder taken from reference TRBV11-3 and TRBJ1-1, is EAGVVQSPRYKIIEKKQPVAFWCNPISGHNTLYWYLQNLGQGPELLIRYENEEAVDDSQLPKDRFSAERLKGVDSTLKIQPAELGDSAVYLCASSLAGYTEAFFGQGTRLTVV.

V usage is TRBV2 and J usage is TRBJ2-7; TRBD1 is a possible D gene (6 bases). V lost 7 bases to trimming and J lost 4 bases, with 17 bases between them. Germline V lookup: CDR1 SNHLY, CDR2 FYNNEI. The length of the CDR3 is 14 residues. CDR3 DNA: TGTGCCAGCACCATCCTTTTCCAGGGGTACGAGCAGTACTTC. Translated, it gives CASTILFQGYEQYF.

The rearrangement joins TRBV19 to TRBJ2-3, with D uncertain. V was clipped by 5 bases and J by 5 bases, with 11 bases between them. The germline CDR1 and CDR2 sequences are LNHDA and SQIVND (reference sequence). This CDR3 has 13 residues. The chain's CDR3 is CASSPLSRDTQYF. DNA for the CDR3: TGTGCCAGTAGTCCCTTGAGTCGAGATACGCAGTATTTT.

In DNA, the CDR3 is TGCGCCAGCAGCTGGTTACAGGGGGTGACAAACATTCAGTACTTC. Translation gives CASSWLQGVTNIQYF. The genes are TRBV5-1 and TRBJ2-4, with 8 positions matching TRBD1. This CDR3 is 15 amino acids long. Germline loops: CDR1 SGHRS, CDR2 YFSETQ. Trimming removed 3 bases from V and 6 bases from J; junction bases left unmatched: 8.

The rearrangement links TRBV19 to TRBJ2-7, with 11 nucleotides matching TRBD2. CDR1 LNHDA and CDR2 SQIVND come from the germline V gene (reference sequence). Trimming cost V 5 bases and J 3 bases; bases outside gene matches: 6. The CDR3 extends over 15 amino acids. The CDR3 loop reads CASSRSSGGNYEQYF. The DNA for the CDR3 is TGTGCCAGTAGTCGGTCTAGCGGGGGGAACTACGAGCAGTACTTC.